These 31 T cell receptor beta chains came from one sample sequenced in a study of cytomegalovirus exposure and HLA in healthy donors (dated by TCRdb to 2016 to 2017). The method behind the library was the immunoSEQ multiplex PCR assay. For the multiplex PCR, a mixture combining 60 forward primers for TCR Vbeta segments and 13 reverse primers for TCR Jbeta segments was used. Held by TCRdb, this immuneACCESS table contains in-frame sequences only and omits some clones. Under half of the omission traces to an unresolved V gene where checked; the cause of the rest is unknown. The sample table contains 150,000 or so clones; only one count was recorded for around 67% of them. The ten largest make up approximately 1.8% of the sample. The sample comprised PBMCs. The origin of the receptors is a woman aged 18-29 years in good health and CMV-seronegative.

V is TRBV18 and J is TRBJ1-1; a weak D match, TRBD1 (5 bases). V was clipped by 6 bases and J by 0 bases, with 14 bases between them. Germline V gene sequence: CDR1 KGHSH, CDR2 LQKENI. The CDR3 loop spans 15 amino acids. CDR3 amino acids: CASSDDRSLNTEAFF. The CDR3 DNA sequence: TGTGCCAGCTCCGACGACAGATCACTGAACACTGAAGCTTTCTTT. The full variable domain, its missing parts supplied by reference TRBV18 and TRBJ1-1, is NAGVMQNPRHLVRRRGQEARLRCSPMKGHSHVYWYRQLPEEGLKFMVYLQKENIIDESGMPKERFSAEFPKEGPSILRIQQVVRGDSAAYFCASSDDRSLNTEAFFGQGTRLTVV.

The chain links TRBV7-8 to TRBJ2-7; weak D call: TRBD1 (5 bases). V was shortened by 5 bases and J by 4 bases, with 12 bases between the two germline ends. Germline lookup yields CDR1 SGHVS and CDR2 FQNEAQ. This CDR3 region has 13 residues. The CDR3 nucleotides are TGTGCCAGCAGCCAAGACAGAGATTACGAGCAGTACGTC. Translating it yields CASSQDRDYEQYV.

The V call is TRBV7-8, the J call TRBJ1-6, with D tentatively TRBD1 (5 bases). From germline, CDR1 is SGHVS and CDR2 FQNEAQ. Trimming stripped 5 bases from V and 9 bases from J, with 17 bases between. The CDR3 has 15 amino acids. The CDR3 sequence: CASSPRGGSGSPLHF. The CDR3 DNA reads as TGTGCCAGCAGCCCACGGGGGGGAAGCGGTTCACCCCTCCACTTT.

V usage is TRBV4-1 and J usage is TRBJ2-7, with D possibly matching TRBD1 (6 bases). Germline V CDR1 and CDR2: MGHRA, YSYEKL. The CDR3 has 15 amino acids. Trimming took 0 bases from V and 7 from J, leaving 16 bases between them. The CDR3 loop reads CASSQDLDRRTEQYF. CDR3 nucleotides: TGCGCCAGCAGCCAAGATCTCGACAGGCGTACGGAGCAGTACTTC.

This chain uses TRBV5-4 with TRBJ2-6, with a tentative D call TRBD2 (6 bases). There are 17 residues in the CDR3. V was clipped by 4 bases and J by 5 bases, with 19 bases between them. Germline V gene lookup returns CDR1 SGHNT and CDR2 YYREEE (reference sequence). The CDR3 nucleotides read TGTGCCAGCAGCCCGCGGACCGCCGGGGGTAGGGCCAACGTCCTGACTTTC. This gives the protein CASSPRTAGGRANVLTF.

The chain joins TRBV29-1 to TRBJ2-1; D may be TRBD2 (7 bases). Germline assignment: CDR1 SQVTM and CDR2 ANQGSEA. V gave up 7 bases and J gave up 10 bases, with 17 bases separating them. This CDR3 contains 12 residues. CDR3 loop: CSAPRGAGEQFF. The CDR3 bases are TGCAGCGCTCCCCGGGGGGCAGGAGAGCAGTTCTTC.

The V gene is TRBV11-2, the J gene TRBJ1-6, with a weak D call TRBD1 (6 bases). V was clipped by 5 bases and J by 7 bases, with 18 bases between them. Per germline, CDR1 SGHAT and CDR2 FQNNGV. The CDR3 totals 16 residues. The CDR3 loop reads CASSIPTGRGNSPLHF. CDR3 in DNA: TGTGCCAGCAGCATACCGACAGGTAGGGGGAATTCACCCCTCCACTTT.

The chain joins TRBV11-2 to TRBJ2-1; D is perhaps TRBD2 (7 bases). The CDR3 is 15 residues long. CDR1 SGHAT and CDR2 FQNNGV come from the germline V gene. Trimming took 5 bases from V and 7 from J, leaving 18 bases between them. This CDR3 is CASSPGAGETNEQFF. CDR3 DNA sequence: TGTGCCAGCAGCCCAGGGGCGGGGGAGACGAATGAGCAGTTCTTC.

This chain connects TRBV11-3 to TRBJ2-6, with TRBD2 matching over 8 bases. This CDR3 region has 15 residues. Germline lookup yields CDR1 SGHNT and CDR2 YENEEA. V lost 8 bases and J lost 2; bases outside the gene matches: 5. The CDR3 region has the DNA TGTGCCAGCTCCACGGGGGGGACTGGGGCCAACGTCCTGACTTTC. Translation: CASSTGGTGANVLTF.

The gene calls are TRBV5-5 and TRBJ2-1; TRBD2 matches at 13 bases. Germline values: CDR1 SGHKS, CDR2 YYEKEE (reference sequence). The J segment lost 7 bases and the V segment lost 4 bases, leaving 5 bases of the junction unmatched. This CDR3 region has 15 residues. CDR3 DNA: TGTGCCAGCAGCCAGGGACTAGCGGGAAAAAATGAGCAGTTCTTC. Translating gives CASSQGLAGKNEQFF.

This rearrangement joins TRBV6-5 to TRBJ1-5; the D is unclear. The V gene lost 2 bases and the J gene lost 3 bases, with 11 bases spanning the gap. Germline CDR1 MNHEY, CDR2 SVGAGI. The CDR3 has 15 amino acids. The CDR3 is CASSYPMIDNQPQHF. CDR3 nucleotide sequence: TGTGCCAGCAGTTACCCCATGATAGACAATCAGCCCCAGCATTTT.

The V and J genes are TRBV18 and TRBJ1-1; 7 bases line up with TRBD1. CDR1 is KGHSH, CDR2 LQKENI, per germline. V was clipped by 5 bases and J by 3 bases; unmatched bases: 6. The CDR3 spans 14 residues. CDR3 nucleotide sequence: TGTGCCAGCTCAACAACCGGGACAGACACTGAAGCTTTCTTT. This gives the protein CASSTTGTDTEAFF.

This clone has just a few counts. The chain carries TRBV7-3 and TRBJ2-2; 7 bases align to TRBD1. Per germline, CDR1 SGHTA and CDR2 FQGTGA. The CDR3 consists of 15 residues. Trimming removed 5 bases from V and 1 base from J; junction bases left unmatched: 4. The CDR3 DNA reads TGTGCCAGCAGCCAGGACAGGCGGAACACCGGGGAGCTGTTTTTT. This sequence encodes CASSQDRRNTGELFF.

CDR3 nucleotide sequence: TGCAGCGATAGGACAGTCGATGGCTACACCTTC. This gives the protein CSDRTVDGYTF. This sequence joins TRBV29-1 and TRBJ1-2, with D possibly matching TRBD1 (6 bases). Per the germline V gene, CDR1 is SQVTM and CDR2 is ANQGSEA. With 7 bases removed from V and 6 bases from J, the gap between germline ends came to 12 bases. The CDR3 runs 11 residues.

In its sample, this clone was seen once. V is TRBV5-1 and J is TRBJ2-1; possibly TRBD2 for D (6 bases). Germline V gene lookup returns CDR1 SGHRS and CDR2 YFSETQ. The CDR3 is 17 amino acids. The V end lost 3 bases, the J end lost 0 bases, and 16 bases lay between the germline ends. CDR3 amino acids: CASSSVTRPSSYNEQFF. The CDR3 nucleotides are TGCGCCAGCAGCTCGGTGACTAGGCCAAGCTCCTACAATGAGCAGTTCTTC.

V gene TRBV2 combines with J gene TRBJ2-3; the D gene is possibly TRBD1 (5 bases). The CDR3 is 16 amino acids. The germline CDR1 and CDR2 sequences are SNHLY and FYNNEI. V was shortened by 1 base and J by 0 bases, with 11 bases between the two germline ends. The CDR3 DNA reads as TGTGCCAGCAGTGAAGGTGTAGGGGTCAGCACAGATACGCAGTATTTT. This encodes CASSEGVGVSTDTQYF.

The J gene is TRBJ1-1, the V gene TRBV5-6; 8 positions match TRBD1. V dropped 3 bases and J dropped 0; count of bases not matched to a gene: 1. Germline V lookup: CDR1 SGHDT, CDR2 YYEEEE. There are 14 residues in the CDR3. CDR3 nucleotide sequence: TGTGCCAGCAGCTCGGACAGGGTGAACACTGAAGCTTTCTTT. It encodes CASSSDRVNTEAFF.

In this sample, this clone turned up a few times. CDR3: CASSLRTGGFTDTQYF. CDR3 sequence (DNA): TGTGCCAGCAGCTTGCGTACAGGGGGCTTCACAGATACGCAGTATTTT. The chain recombines TRBV7-2 with TRBJ2-3; the match to TRBD1 covers 9 bases. After removal of 3 bases from V and 2 bases from J, the junction contained 6 bases not matched to a gene. CDR1 SGHTA and CDR2 FQGNSA come from the germline V gene. The CDR3 consists of 16 residues.

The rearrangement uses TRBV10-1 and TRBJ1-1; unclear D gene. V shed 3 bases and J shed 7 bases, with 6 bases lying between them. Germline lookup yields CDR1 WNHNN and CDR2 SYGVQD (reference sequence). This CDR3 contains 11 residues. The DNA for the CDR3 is TGCGCCAGCAGTGATAGAAATGAAGCTTTCTTT. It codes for CASSDRNEAFF.

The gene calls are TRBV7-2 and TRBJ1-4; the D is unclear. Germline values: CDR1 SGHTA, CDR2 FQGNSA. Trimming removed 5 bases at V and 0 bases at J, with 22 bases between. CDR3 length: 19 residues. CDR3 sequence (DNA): TGTGCCAGCAGCCTCGGCTTCGGAGGGTCCCTAGCAACTAATGAAAAACTGTTTTTT. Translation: CASSLGFGGSLATNEKLFF.

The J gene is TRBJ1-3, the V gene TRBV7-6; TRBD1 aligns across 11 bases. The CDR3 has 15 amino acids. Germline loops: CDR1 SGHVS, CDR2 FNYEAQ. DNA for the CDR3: TGTGAAGGACAGGGGGCGCCCCTCTCTGGAAACACCATATATTTT. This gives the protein CEGQGAPLSGNTIYF.

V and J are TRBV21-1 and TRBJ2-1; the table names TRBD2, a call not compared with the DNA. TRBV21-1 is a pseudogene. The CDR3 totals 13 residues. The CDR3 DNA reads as TGTGCCAGCAACCAAGGAGGCCGGGGGAATCAGTTCTTC. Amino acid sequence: CASNQGGRGNQFF.

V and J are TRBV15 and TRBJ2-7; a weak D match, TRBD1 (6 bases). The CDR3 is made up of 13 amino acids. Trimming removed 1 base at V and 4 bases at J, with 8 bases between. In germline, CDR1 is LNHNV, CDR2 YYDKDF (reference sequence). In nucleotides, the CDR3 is TGTGCCACCAGCAGAGTTCAGGGGTACGAGCAGTACTTC. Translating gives CATSRVQGYEQYF.

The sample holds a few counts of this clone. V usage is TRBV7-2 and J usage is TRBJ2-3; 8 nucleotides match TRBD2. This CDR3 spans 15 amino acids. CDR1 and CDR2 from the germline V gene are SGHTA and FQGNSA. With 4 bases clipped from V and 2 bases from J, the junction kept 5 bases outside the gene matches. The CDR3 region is CASSYSGKVTDTQYF. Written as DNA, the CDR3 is TGTGCCAGCAGCTATAGCGGGAAGGTCACAGATACGCAGTATTTT.

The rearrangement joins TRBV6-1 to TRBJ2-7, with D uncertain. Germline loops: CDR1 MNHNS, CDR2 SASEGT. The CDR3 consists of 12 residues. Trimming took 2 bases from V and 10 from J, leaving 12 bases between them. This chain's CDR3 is CASSERYLDQYF. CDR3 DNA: TGTGCCAGCAGTGAACGGTATTTAGATCAGTACTTC.

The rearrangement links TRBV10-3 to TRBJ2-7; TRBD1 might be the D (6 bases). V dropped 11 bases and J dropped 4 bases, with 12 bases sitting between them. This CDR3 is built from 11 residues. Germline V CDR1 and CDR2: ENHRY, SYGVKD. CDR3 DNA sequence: TGTGCCGTACGGACAGAATACGAGCAGTACTTC. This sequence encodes CAVRTEYEQYF.

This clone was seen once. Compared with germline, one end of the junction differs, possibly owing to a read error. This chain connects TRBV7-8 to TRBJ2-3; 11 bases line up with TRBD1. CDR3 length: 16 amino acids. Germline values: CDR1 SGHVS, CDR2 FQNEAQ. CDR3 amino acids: CAGSSRDRGGTDTQYF. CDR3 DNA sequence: TGTGCCGGCAGCTCCCGGGACAGGGGGGGCACAGATACGCAGTATTTT.

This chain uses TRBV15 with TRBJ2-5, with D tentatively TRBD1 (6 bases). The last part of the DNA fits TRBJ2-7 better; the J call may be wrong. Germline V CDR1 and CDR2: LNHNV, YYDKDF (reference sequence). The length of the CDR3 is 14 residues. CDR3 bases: TGTGCCACCAGCAGAGTAGTGGGGGCGGACGAGCAGTACTTC. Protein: CATSRVVGADEQYF.

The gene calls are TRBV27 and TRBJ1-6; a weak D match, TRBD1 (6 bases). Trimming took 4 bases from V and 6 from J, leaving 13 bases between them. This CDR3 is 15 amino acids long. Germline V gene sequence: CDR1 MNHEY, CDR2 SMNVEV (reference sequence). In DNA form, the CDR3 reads TGTGCCAGCAGTTCGCAGGGGCGCCGTAATTCACCCCTCCACTTT. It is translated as CASSSQGRRNSPLHF.

The DNA for the CDR3 is TGTGCCAGTAGTTATTCGACAGGGGTGAATCAGCCCCAGCATTTT. Translation gives CASSYSTGVNQPQHF. The V gene is TRBV19, the J gene TRBJ1-5, with 8 nucleotides matching TRBD1. The CDR3 is 15 residues long. The V gene end was trimmed by 5 bases and the J gene end by 4 bases; junction bases not matched to a gene: 7. Per germline, CDR1 LNHDA and CDR2 SQIVND (reference sequence).

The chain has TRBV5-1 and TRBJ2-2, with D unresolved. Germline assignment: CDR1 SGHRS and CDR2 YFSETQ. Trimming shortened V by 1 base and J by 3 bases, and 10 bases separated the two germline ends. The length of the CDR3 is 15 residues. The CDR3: CASSLMPDDTGELFF. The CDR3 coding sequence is TGCGCCAGCAGCTTGATGCCAGATGACACCGGGGAGCTGTTTTTT.